These 28 T cell receptor beta chains originate from one sample sequenced in a study of blood T cell repertoires in COVID-19. Only in-frame clones appear in the TCRdb table, and some are missing; sequencing was by immunoSEQ multiplex PCR. The sample lists roughly 160,000 clones, 80% to 85% occurring once. The specimen was peripheral blood. These receptor sequences come from a man between 65 and 85 years old with active or convalescent COVID-19.

The chain combines TRBV4-3 with TRBJ1-2; 8 bases fit TRBD1. Trimming at V came to 3 bases and at J to 3 bases, leaving 12 bases not matched to a gene. Per germline, CDR1 LGHNA and CDR2 YSLEER. This CDR3 has 17 amino acids. The CDR3: CASSHGQGRGPYYGYTF. DNA for the CDR3: TGCGCCAGCAGCCATGGACAGGGACGGGGCCCGTACTATGGCTACACCTTC.

V usage is TRBV9 and J usage is TRBJ1-2; the D is unclear. This CDR3 is 14 amino acids long. The ends were cut back, 3 bases at V and 5 bases at J, with 14 bases in the middle. Germline V lookup: CDR1 SGDLS, CDR2 YYNGEE. The CDR3 loop reads CASSEASREYGYTF. Written as DNA, the CDR3 is TGTGCCAGCAGCGAGGCATCCCGGGAGTATGGCTACACCTTC.

The rearrangement joins TRBV7-9 to TRBJ2-3, with D possibly matching TRBD2 (5 bases). Germline V lookup: CDR1 SEHNR, CDR2 FQNEAQ (reference sequence). CDR3 length: 19 residues. Trimming took off 1 base at V and 1 base at J, with 21 bases between the two ends. This chain's CDR3 is CASSLGFGTSEVRTDTQYF. The CDR3 DNA reads as TGTGCCAGCAGCTTAGGATTTGGCACTTCGGAGGTGCGCACAGATACGCAGTATTTT.

This chain joins TRBV7-2 and TRBJ1-5; 9 bases are a match to TRBD1. The J segment lost 2 bases and the V segment lost 1 base, leaving 3 bases of the junction unmatched. The CDR3 runs to 16 residues. CDR1 and CDR2 from the germline V gene are SGHTA and FQGNSA. The chain's CDR3 is CASSLEGQGGNQPQHF. In nucleotides, the CDR3 is TGTGCCAGCAGCTTAGAGGGACAGGGTGGCAATCAGCCCCAGCATTTT.

This clone has a count of ten or more. The rearrangement uses TRBV21-1 and TRBJ1-5; the table's D call TRBD1 went unverified against the DNA. TRBV21-1 is classified as a pseudogene. CDR3 length: 18 amino acids. CDR3 bases: TGTGCCAGCAGCAACCGGGACAGGAGGGTGGAAAGCAATCAGCCCCAGCATTTT. Its protein is CASSNRDRRVESNQPQHF.

The chain combines TRBV27 with TRBJ1-4, with D possibly matching TRBD1 (6 bases). The CDR3 totals 15 residues. V dropped 6 bases and J dropped 4 bases, with 15 bases sitting between them. Germline assignment: CDR1 MNHEY and CDR2 SMNVEV (reference sequence). The CDR3 DNA follows: TGTGCCAGCAGGAACCCGGGACATAGTAATGAAAAACTGTTTTTT. This sequence encodes CASRNPGHSNEKLFF.

The chain employs TRBV7-2 and TRBJ1-1, with D perhaps matching TRBD1 (6 bases). V lost 5 bases, J lost 5 bases, and 15 bases lay in between. The CDR3 has 14 residues. Germline values: CDR1 SGHTA, CDR2 FQGNSA. CDR3 DNA sequence: TGTGCCAGCAGCGTACAGGGTAGCAGGACTGAAGCTTTCTTT. This encodes CASSVQGSRTEAFF.

V usage is TRBV11-2 and J usage is TRBJ1-5; D remains unclear. The CDR3 is 13 amino acids. Looked up from germline, CDR1 is SGHAT and CDR2 is FQNNGV. Trimming removed 6 bases from V and 4 bases from J, with 10 bases in between. CDR3 amino acids: CASRLRENQPQHF. DNA for the CDR3: TGTGCCAGCAGGCTCCGGGAGAATCAGCCCCAGCATTTT.

The J gene is TRBJ2-7, the V gene TRBV19; 10 bases are a match to TRBD1. In germline, CDR1 is LNHDA, CDR2 SQIVND (reference sequence). The CDR3 is 14 amino acids. V dropped 7 bases and J dropped 4; count of bases not matched to a gene: 7. This chain's CDR3 is CASTMGDRGYEQYF. The CDR3 coding sequence is TGTGCCAGTACCATGGGGGACAGGGGATACGAGCAGTACTTC.

The V and J genes are TRBV6-5 and TRBJ1-1; D perhaps matches TRBD1 (5 bases). The CDR3 loop spans 13 amino acids. Germline loops: CDR1 MNHEY, CDR2 SVGAGI. V was pared by 0 bases and J by 3 bases, with 5 bases between. The chain's CDR3 is CASSYSRDTEAFF. In DNA form, the CDR3 reads TGTGCCAGCAGTTACTCCAGGGACACTGAAGCTTTCTTT.

This chain joins TRBV5-6 and TRBJ2-1, with 7 bases identical to TRBD1. The CDR3 spans 14 residues. Germline CDR1 SGHDT, CDR2 YYEEEE. The V and J ends lost 4 bases and 6 bases, in that order; junction bases with no gene match: 7. The CDR3, as DNA: TGTGCCAGCAGCCAGGGGGTCTATCCCAATGAGCAGTTCTTC. This sequence encodes CASSQGVYPNEQFF.

V and J are TRBV28 and TRBJ2-5, with D maybe TRBD2 (6 bases). V gave up 2 bases and J gave up 5 bases, with 9 bases separating them. Germline V lookup: CDR1 MDHEN, CDR2 SYDVKM. There are 13 residues in the CDR3. CDR3 amino acids: CASSLLGGETQYF. As DNA, the CDR3 is TGTGCCAGCAGTTTACTAGGAGGGGAGACCCAGTACTTC.

The chain joins TRBV28 to TRBJ1-5, with unresolved D. Germline CDR1 MDHEN, CDR2 SYDVKM. CDR3 length equals 13 residues. Between the trimmed V and J ends, which lost 4 bases and 0 bases, there was a span of 4 bases. Here the CDR3 DNA reads TGTGCCAGCAGTTCCTCTAGCAATCAGCCCCAGCATTTT. This translates into CASSSSSNQPQHF.

This clone occurred once. The V and J genes are TRBV11-2 and TRBJ2-1, with 9 bases aligning to TRBD2. The CDR3 extends over 19 amino acids. The V gene end was trimmed by 0 bases and the J gene end by 7 bases; junction bases not matched to a gene: 16. Germline V gene data show CDR1 as SGHAT and CDR2 as FQNNGV. The CDR3 is CASSLEPGRRLAGKNEQFF. Here the CDR3 DNA reads TGTGCCAGCAGCTTAGAGCCCGGAAGAAGGCTAGCGGGAAAGAATGAGCAGTTCTTC.

The chain joins TRBV27 to TRBJ2-7; 7 nucleotides agree with TRBD1. V was pared by 7 bases and J by 3 bases, with 6 bases of the junction left unmatched. The CDR3 sequence is 13 residues long. In germline, CDR1 is MNHEY, CDR2 SMNVEV (reference sequence). DNA of the CDR3: TGTGCCAGCAACAGGGGAGTGGGCTACGAGCAGTACTTC. It is translated as CASNRGVGYEQYF.

The genes are TRBV5-4 and TRBJ2-5; a weak D match, TRBD2 (6 bases). Trimming pared 0 bases from V and 3 bases from J, leaving 15 bases between. Germline CDR1 SGHNT, CDR2 YYREEE (reference sequence). This CDR3 contains 16 residues. The CDR3 DNA is TGTGCCAGCAGCTTGGCAAATGAGCGGGCTAAAGAGACCCAGTACTTC. The encoded protein is CASSLANERAKETQYF. The whole variable domain, filled in from reference TRBV5-4 and TRBJ2-5, reads ETGVTQSPTHLIKTRGQQVTLRCSSQSGHNTVSWYQQALGQGPQFIFQYYREEENGRGNFPPRFSGLQFPNYSSELNVNALELDDSALYLCASSLANERAKETQYFGPGTRLLVL.

The V gene is TRBV14, the J gene TRBJ2-2, with D hard to call. The CDR3 length is 16 residues. Germline loops: CDR1 SGHDN, CDR2 FVKESK. Trimming shortened V by 0 bases and J by 0 bases, and 8 bases separated the two germline ends. The chain's CDR3 is CASSQEVVPNTGELFF. CDR3 DNA sequence: TGTGCCAGCAGCCAAGAAGTAGTCCCGAACACCGGGGAGCTGTTTTTT.

The J gene is TRBJ2-1, the V gene TRBV27; 10 bases are a match to TRBD2. The CDR3 length is 15 residues. V lost 5 bases, J lost 7 bases, and 8 bases stayed unmatched. CDR1 and CDR2 from the germline V gene are MNHEY and SMNVEV (reference sequence). CDR3 in amino acids: CASSESGRAQNEQFF. The CDR3, as DNA: TGTGCCAGCAGTGAGAGCGGGAGGGCGCAAAATGAGCAGTTCTTC.

The gene calls are TRBV27 and TRBJ2-3, with 10 nucleotides matching TRBD2. From germline, CDR1 is MNHEY and CDR2 SMNVEV (reference sequence). Unmatched junction bases numbered 10, after V lost 7 bases and J lost 3 bases. The length of the CDR3 is 16 residues. CDR3 sequence reads: CASTLAPSGRTDTQYF. As DNA, the CDR3 is TGTGCCAGCACCTTGGCTCCTAGCGGGAGAACAGATACGCAGTATTTT.

CDR3 sequence reads: CASSVRLGNGGYTF. The CDR3 DNA reads as TGTGCCAGCAGCGTAAGGCTAGGAAATGGTGGCTACACCTTC. The rearrangement uses TRBV9 and TRBJ1-2; D is uncertain. The CDR3 runs to 14 residues. V was clipped by 1 base and J by 7 bases, with 14 bases between them. CDR1 and CDR2 from the germline V gene are SGDLS and YYNGEE.

The count of this clone is one. The rearrangement uses TRBV15 and TRBJ2-1, with 9 bases aligning to TRBD2. Trimming removed 1 base from V and 7 bases from J; junction bases left unmatched: 5. Germline CDR1 and CDR2: LNHNV and YYDKDF (reference sequence). The CDR3 length is 15 residues. CDR3 bases: TGTGCCACCAGCAGAGCAAGCGGGAGGTATAATGAGCAGTTCTTC. This gives the protein CATSRASGRYNEQFF.

This chain connects TRBV27 to TRBJ2-3, with 10 bases that match TRBD2. The CDR3 contains 16 residues. Germline V lookup: CDR1 MNHEY, CDR2 SMNVEV (reference sequence). After removal of 4 bases from V and 2 bases from J, the junction contained 6 bases not matched to a gene. CDR3 nucleotide sequence: TGTGCCAGCAGTTCACTAGCGGGATTTCCCACAGATACGCAGTATTTT. Its protein product is CASSSLAGFPTDTQYF.

The V gene is TRBV25-1, the J gene TRBJ2-2; D is possibly TRBD1 (6 bases). V was shortened by 1 base and J by 0 bases, with 9 bases between the two germline ends. Germline V gene sequence: CDR1 MGHDK, CDR2 SYGVNS. The CDR3 covers 16 residues. CDR3 sequence: CASSEWRTANTGELFF. In DNA, the CDR3 is TGTGCCAGCAGTGAATGGAGGACAGCGAACACCGGGGAGCTGTTTTTT.

This rearrangement joins TRBV6-6 to TRBJ1-4; 7 nucleotides line up with TRBD1. After removal of 2 bases from V and 7 bases from J, the junction contained 7 bases not matched to a gene. CDR3 size: 15 residues. The germline V gene encodes CDR1 MNHNY and CDR2 SVGAGI (reference sequence). CDR3 sequence: CASSYPGQKGEKLFF. The CDR3 nucleotides are TGTGCCAGCAGTTACCCGGGACAGAAGGGTGAAAAACTGTTTTTT.

V gene TRBV7-9 combines with J gene TRBJ1-2; possible D gene TRBD1, 6 bases. The CDR3 covers 13 residues. Germline loops: CDR1 SEHNR, CDR2 FQNEAQ (reference sequence). V lost 5 bases and J 6 bases, leaving 13 bases between the germline ends. CDR3: CASSPRQDHGYTF. The CDR3 nucleotides are TGTGCCAGCAGCCCCAGACAGGATCATGGCTACACCTTC.

The table lists this clone with a count of one. The chain carries TRBV2 and TRBJ1-5; 7 bases are shared with TRBD1. The V gene's germline CDR1 is SNHLY and CDR2 FYNNEI. V shed 5 bases and J 4 bases; nucleotides not matched to a gene: 5. The CDR3 runs to 14 residues. The CDR3 reads CASSRTGLNQPQHF. The CDR3 DNA reads as TGTGCCAGCAGTAGGACAGGCCTTAATCAGCCCCAGCATTTT.

V and J are TRBV6-2 or TRBV6-3 and TRBJ1-3; unclear D gene. The CDR3 loop spans 16 amino acids. The germline gives CDR1 MNHEY, CDR2 SVGEGT. V lost 0 bases and J 2 bases, leaving 11 bases between the germline ends. Here the CDR3 reads CASSYSGPGAGNTIYF. For the CDR3, the DNA is TGTGCCAGCAGTTACTCGGGTCCGGGAGCTGGAAACACCATATATTTT.

This chain joins TRBV28 and TRBJ2-1, with TRBD2 matching 9 bases. Trimming removed 7 bases from V and 5 bases from J; junction bases left unmatched: 15. The CDR3 consists of 17 residues. Germline loops: CDR1 MDHEN, CDR2 SYDVKM. CDR3 in DNA: TGTGCCAGCAAGCACAGGGAGTTGACTAGCGGACACAATGAGCAGTTCTTC. It specifies CASKHRELTSGHNEQFF.